The clone carrying this T cell receptor beta chain has just one count. As originally analysed: Amplification of reference gene primers was used by the study to estimate nucleated cell counts. Here immunoSEQ multiplex PCR was the method, and the copy in TCRdb shows in-frame clones only, minus some. V, J and clone size were drawn from that table, and D and trimming were deduced from the DNA. The repertoire includes around 180,000 clones, around 90% of them detected once, and around 4.8% sits in the top ten. This sample was included in a study of blood T cell repertoires in COVID-19. Overall study context: Spain, Italy and the United States supplied samples that represented acute and convalescent COVID-19. Sources were T cells, B-cell-depleted T cells, or PBMCs; the material itself was cDNA or gDNA.

Trimming took off 0 bases at V and 7 bases at J, with 20 bases between the two ends. The length of the CDR3 is 16 residues. Germline CDR1 is SGHNT and CDR2 is YYREEE (reference sequence). The source of this sequence is a human donor in a cohort sampled during active COVID-19. This chain uses TRBV5-4 with TRBJ2-7, with D maybe TRBD1 (5 bases). Input material: peripheral blood. CDR3 protein: CASSLAMGRSGGEQYF. In nucleotides, the CDR3 is TGTGCCAGCAGCTTGGCCATGGGGCGCTCGGGTGGTGAGCAGTACTTC.